These 18 T cell receptor beta chains share one sample of origin, sequenced in a study of CD8+CD57+ T cells in acquired aplastic anemia. Profiling of TCR beta VDJ combinations and CDR3 sequences used genomic DNA as template. TCRdb independently ran MiXCR on the reads; one entry per CDR3 protein. The data contain 150,000 to 200,000 distinct CDR3 sequences, about 64% of them seen just once; the ten biggest clones take up roughly 50%. Sequenced input: sorted CD4+, CD8+, or CD8+CD57+ T cells (not recorded which) from PBMCs. The receptors were sampled from a human donor with severe aplastic anemia or a healthy control (not recorded which).

The chain has TRBV7-9 and TRBJ2-7; D is ambiguous. CDR1 and CDR2 from the germline V gene are SEHNR and FQNEAQ (reference sequence). CDR3 length: 14 residues. V lost 3 bases and J 3 bases, leaving 12 bases between the germline ends. The CDR3 loop is CASSFPALSYEQYF. In DNA, the CDR3 is TGTGCCAGCAGCTTCCCAGCTTTGAGCTACGAGCAGTACTTC.

At least ten counts were recorded for this clonotype. The V and J genes are TRBV3-1 and TRBJ2-5; TRBD1 is a possible D gene (5 bases). CDR1 is LGHDT, CDR2 YNNKEL, per germline (reference sequence). V was pared by 8 bases and J by 7 bases, with 23 bases between. The CDR3 consists of 15 residues. The CDR3 reads CASAPPRTQPGTQYF. The DNA of the CDR3 is TGTGCCAGCGCCCCCCCCAGGACACAACCAGGGACCCAGTACTTC.

In its sample, this clonotype was seen once. This rearrangement joins TRBV19 to TRBJ2-7; tentative D call: TRBD1 (7 bases). The CDR3 has 13 amino acids. Germline lookup yields CDR1 LNHDA and CDR2 SQIVND (reference sequence). V dropped 5 bases and J dropped 2 bases, with 10 bases sitting between them. The CDR3 coding sequence is TGTGCCAGTAGTCGGAGGGGGCCCTACGAGCAGTACTTC. The encoded protein is CASSRRGPYEQYF.

This clonotype was recorded once. This sequence joins TRBV4-1 and TRBJ1-4; 7 nucleotides agree with TRBD1. Trimming cost V 3 bases and J 8 bases; bases outside gene matches: 18. This CDR3 is built from 18 residues. Germline assignment: CDR1 MGHRA and CDR2 YSYEKL. The CDR3 DNA reads TGCGCCAGCAGCCAGACGGGTGGGAGAGACAGGGAGAGCGAAAAACTGTTTTTT. Translated: CASSQTGGRDRESEKLFF.

The genes are TRBV9 and TRBJ1-2, with TRBD1 matching over 7 bases. Germline V gene data show CDR1 as SGDLS and CDR2 as YYNGEE. V lost 0 bases to trimming and J lost 8 bases; unmatched junction nucleotides: 7. This CDR3 spans 14 amino acids. The CDR3 DNA reads as TGTGCCAGCAGCGTAGCAACAACAGGGGAGGGCTACACCTTC. Translating gives CASSVATTGEGYTF.

A few counts support this clonotype. The gene calls are TRBV7-9 and TRBJ1-2; D is unclear. CDR1 SEHNR and CDR2 FQNEAQ come from the germline V gene (reference sequence). The length of the CDR3 is 11 residues. The germline V and J ends were trimmed by 6 bases and 3 bases, with 5 bases remaining between them. The CDR3 spells CASSPDYGYTF. In DNA form, the CDR3 reads TGTGCCAGCAGTCCGGACTATGGCTACACCTTC.

The chain uses TRBV7-8 and TRBJ1-6; TRBD1 might be the D (5 bases). Trimming left V 3 bases short and J 9 bases short, with 12 bases between. CDR3 length: 14 amino acids. Germline CDR1 reads SGHVS; CDR2 reads FQNEAQ. For the CDR3, the DNA is TGTGCCAGCAGCTTTTCCAGGGTTGGTTCACCCCTCCACTTT. It translates to CASSFSRVGSPLHF.

The chain uses TRBV25-1 and TRBJ1-2, with no clear D. Per germline, CDR1 MGHDK and CDR2 SYGVNS. Trimming took off 4 bases at V and 0 bases at J, with 15 bases between the two ends. The CDR3 length is 16 residues. CDR3 residues: CASSGWEVLANYGYTF. CDR3 bases: TGTGCCAGCAGTGGCTGGGAGGTTTTAGCTAACTATGGCTACACCTTC.

The V gene is TRBV24-1, the J gene TRBJ2-7, with D maybe TRBD1 (5 bases). From germline, CDR1 is KGHDR and CDR2 SFDVKD. The CDR3 spans 14 residues. Trimming shortened V by 0 bases and J by 5 bases, and 10 bases separated the two germline ends. CDR3 in amino acids: CATSDLQTGDEQYF. The CDR3 nucleotides read TGTGCCACCAGTGATTTGCAAACAGGAGACGAGCAGTACTTC.

A few counts support this clonotype. The chain's CDR3 is CATSDRGQGARDTQYF. The CDR3 DNA follows: TGTGCCACCAGTGACCGTGGACAGGGGGCGCGAGATACGCAGTATTTT. The V call is TRBV24-1, the J call TRBJ2-3, with 11 positions matching TRBD1. Unmatched junction bases numbered 7, after V lost 4 bases and J lost 5 bases. The germline gives CDR1 KGHDR, CDR2 SFDVKD. The CDR3 is 16 amino acids.

This rearrangement joins TRBV4-3 to TRBJ1-1; D is unresolved. Germline V CDR1 and CDR2: LGHNA, YSLEER. The CDR3 has 15 residues. Trimming shortened V by 3 bases and J by 3 bases, and 14 bases separated the two germline ends. CDR3 amino acids: CASSHFGGKDTEAFF. The CDR3 DNA is TGCGCCAGCAGCCATTTTGGTGGAAAGGACACTGAAGCTTTCTTT.

This clonotype was counted at least ten times. This chain connects TRBV10-3 to TRBJ2-1, with 9 bases matching TRBD2. CDR3 length equals 16 residues. The trim removed 2 bases at V and 2 bases at J, leaving 4 bases unmatched. Germline lookup yields CDR1 ENHRY and CDR2 SYGVKD. CDR3 in amino acids: CAISESGGGAYNEQFF. DNA of the CDR3: TGTGCCATCAGTGAGAGTGGCGGGGGGGCCTACAATGAGCAGTTCTTC.

This clonotype showed up many times. The chain has TRBV4-2 and TRBJ1-2; the match to TRBD1 covers 7 bases. V dropped 0 bases and J dropped 4; count of bases not matched to a gene: 5. Germline CDR1 LGHNA, CDR2 YNFKEQ. This CDR3 contains 15 residues. The CDR3 sequence: CASSQDSGQPYGYTF. The DNA of the CDR3 is TGTGCCAGCAGCCAAGACTCGGGACAGCCCTATGGCTACACCTTC.

The rearrangement joins TRBV9 to TRBJ2-7, with D unresolved. The germline CDR1 and CDR2 sequences are SGDLS and YYNGEE. Trimming shortened V by 7 bases and J by 6 bases, and 17 bases separated the two germline ends. This CDR3 is 13 amino acids long. In DNA, the CDR3 is TGTGCCAGCGCCCAATTGGGTGGCGGCGAGCAGTACTTC. Its protein product is CASAQLGGGEQYF.

This chain connects TRBV7-9 to TRBJ1-1; D is uncertain. The V gene lost 5 bases and the J gene lost 1 base, with 11 bases spanning the gap. Germline CDR1 reads SEHNR; CDR2 reads FQNEAQ (reference sequence). This CDR3 region has 14 residues. The CDR3 nucleotides read TGTGCCAGCAGCCACCACACCCGGAACACTGAAGCTTTCTTT. It specifies CASSHHTRNTEAFF.

The chain uses TRBV2 and TRBJ1-4; tentatively, D is TRBD1 (5 bases). The CDR3 sequence is 14 residues long. The V end was cut by 6 bases, the J end by 5 bases, with 13 bases between. Germline CDR1 reads SNHLY; CDR2 reads FYNNEI. The CDR3 DNA follows: TGTGCCAGCAGCCAGGGACCCAAAAATGAAAAACTGTTTTTT. It encodes CASSQGPKNEKLFF.

The chain links TRBV7-6 to TRBJ2-7; 13 bases line up with TRBD2. The germline V gene encodes CDR1 SGHVS and CDR2 FNYEAQ. This CDR3 region has 17 residues. After removal of 4 bases from V and 4 bases from J, the junction contained 10 bases not matched to a gene. CDR3 nucleotides: TGTGCCAGCAGCTCTCGTCCCGGGACTAGCGGGGTATACGAGCAGTACTTC. Amino acids: CASSSRPGTSGVYEQYF.

The rearrangement joins TRBV19 to TRBJ1-2; perhaps TRBD1 as D (5 bases). Looked up from germline, CDR1 is LNHDA and CDR2 is SQIVND (reference sequence). The CDR3 is 15 amino acids. V was cut by 5 bases and J by 4 bases, with 17 bases left in between. As DNA, the CDR3 is TGTGCCAGTAGTGGTCGACAGTTAAATACCTATGGCTACACCTTC. Translation: CASSGRQLNTYGYTF.